This T cell receptor beta chain appears in the sequencing data of a study of PD-1 blockade in classical Hodgkin lymphoma. Study-wide findings and caveats: There remain no defined causes for the repertoire differences, which possibly reflect disease activity or prior therapy. Whereas CD4+ TCR diversity had risen significantly by C4D1, CD8+ TCR diversity had not. The baseline diversity of complete responders showed similarity to that of newly diagnosed patients.

Sequencing used immunoSEQ multiplex PCR; TCRdb keeps in-frame clones, though not all of them. The table has tens of thousands of clones, 90% seen once. As to time point: cycle 4 day 1 (C4D1), after 5 to 7 weeks of nivolumab. In every patient, relapse followed autologous stem cell transplantation, while exposure to brentuximab vedotin differed. The germline CDR1 and CDR2 sequences are SGHTS and YDEGEE. CDR3 size: 15 residues. V was cut by 1 base and J by 1 base, with 11 bases left in between. Comments on this clone: Its antigen is undetermined.

The source is a human donor with classical Hodgkin lymphoma. The V and J genes are TRBV5-8 and TRBJ1-2; perhaps TRBD1 as D (5 bases). Sequenced material: peripheral blood mononuclear cells (PBMCs), taken before the fourth cycle of nivolumab. CDR3: CASSLRQFFNYGYTF. Written as DNA, the CDR3 is TGTGCCAGCAGCTTGAGACAGTTTTTTAACTATGGCTACACCTTC.